The 24 T cell receptor beta chains below come from one sample, sequenced in a study of T cells in localized non-small cell lung cancer. Profiled with immunoSEQ multiplex PCR; TCRdb holds only in-frame clones, not every one. Of 25,000 to 35,000 clones listed, 80% are singletons. The starting material was peripheral blood, obtained before any cancer treatment. These receptors were taken from an older male donor with stage III squamous cell lung carcinoma.

The genes are TRBV28 and TRBJ1-2, with 7 bases that match TRBD1. Trimming at V came to 5 bases and at J to 1 base, leaving 7 bases not matched to a gene. Per the germline V gene, CDR1 is MDHEN and CDR2 is SYDVKM. The CDR3 extends over 15 amino acids. The CDR3 spells CASSPPGQRNYGYTF. DNA of the CDR3: TGTGCCAGCAGTCCACCGGGACAGCGTAACTATGGCTACACCTTC.

V is TRBV6-6 and J is TRBJ1-2, with unresolved D. CDR1 and CDR2 (germline): MNHNY, SVGAGI (reference sequence). Deletions cut 8 bases from V and 8 bases from J, with 12 bases between. There are 11 residues in the CDR3. CDR3 sequence reads: CASCLPGGYTF. DNA for the CDR3: TGTGCCAGCTGCCTACCCGGCGGCTACACCTTC.

The chain recombines TRBV6-1 with TRBJ2-2, with D perhaps assigned TRBD1 or TRBD2 (5 bases each). The V gene lost 5 bases and the J gene lost 0 bases, with 10 bases spanning the gap. This CDR3 spans 15 amino acids. Germline V gives CDR1 MNHNS, CDR2 SASEGT. CDR3 amino acids: CASSWDQTNTGELFF. CDR3 coding DNA: TGTGCCAGCAGTTGGGACCAAACGAACACCGGGGAGCTGTTTTTT.

The V gene is TRBV10-3, the J gene TRBJ1-3, with D possibly matching TRBD1 (5 bases). This CDR3 is 15 amino acids long. V lost 10 bases, J lost 0 bases, and 16 bases lay in between. Germline assignment: CDR1 ENHRY and CDR2 SYGVKD. DNA for the CDR3: TGTGCCAACCCTGGACACACCAGCTCTGGAAACACCATATATTTT. This gives the protein CANPGHTSSGNTIYF.

V usage is TRBV4-3 and J usage is TRBJ1-1; D is unresolved. Per germline, CDR1 LGHNA and CDR2 YSLEER. The CDR3 is made up of 16 amino acids. Trimming removed 4 bases at V and 0 bases at J, with 15 bases between. CDR3 DNA: TGCGCCAGCAGCCCTTCATGGAGCAGAATGAACACTGAAGCTTTCTTT. Amino acid sequence: CASSPSWSRMNTEAFF.

This chain uses TRBV7-2 with TRBJ1-2; D gene unclear. The CDR3 has 14 amino acids. From germline, CDR1 is SGHTA and CDR2 FQGNSA. V was clipped by 2 bases and J by 4 bases, with 11 bases between them. The CDR3 DNA sequence: TGTGCCAGCAGCTTATCGGGTCCTACCTATGGCTACACCTTC. It translates to CASSLSGPTYGYTF.

V gene TRBV6-5 combines with J gene TRBJ1-5, with D tentatively TRBD1 (5 bases). Per the germline V gene, CDR1 is MNHEY and CDR2 is SVGAGI. The CDR3 has 15 amino acids. V gave up 2 bases and J gave up 6 bases, with 14 bases separating them. The CDR3 sequence: CASSYGGRGVQPQHF. The CDR3 DNA reads TGTGCCAGCAGTTACGGGGGAAGGGGTGTTCAGCCCCAGCATTTT.

The rearrangement uses TRBV19 and TRBJ1-1, with D possibly matching TRBD1 (6 bases). The CDR3 totals 17 residues. V gave up 4 bases and J gave up 1 base, with 19 bases separating them. CDR1 is LNHDA and CDR2 is SQIVND in the germline V gene (reference sequence). CDR3 amino acids: CASSKGGVPQGNTEAFF. The DNA for the CDR3 is TGTGCCAGTAGTAAGGGGGGGGTACCACAGGGGAACACTGAAGCTTTCTTT.

The V gene is TRBV20-1, the J gene TRBJ2-7; D not certain. This CDR3 comprises 11 residues. Trimming removed 6 bases at V and 7 bases at J, with 13 bases between. Germline V lookup: CDR1 DFQATT, CDR2 SNEGSKA (reference sequence). The CDR3 loop is CSAKSEYEQYF. The CDR3 coding sequence is TGCAGTGCGAAGAGCGAGTATGAGCAGTACTTC.

This chain joins TRBV29-1 and TRBJ2-1, with TRBD2 matching 8 bases. CDR3 length equals 12 residues. J lost 7 bases, V lost 6 bases, and 5 bases had no gene match. CDR1 and CDR2 (germline): SQVTM, ANQGSEA. CDR3 region: CSVDRGGNEQFF. For the CDR3, the DNA is TGCAGCGTCGATCGGGGGGGAAATGAGCAGTTCTTC.

V usage is TRBV18 and J usage is TRBJ1-2; no reliable D call. Germline CDR1 and CDR2: KGHSH and LQKENI. The V end lost 5 bases, the J end lost 4 bases, and 11 bases lay between the germline ends. CDR3 length: 13 residues. The CDR3 loop is CASSEGEGYGYTF. CDR3 nucleotides: TGTGCCAGCTCAGAGGGAGAAGGCTATGGCTACACCTTC. Full variable domain (missing parts from reference TRBV18 and TRBJ1-2): NAGVMQNPRHLVRRRGQEARLRCSPMKGHSHVYWYRQLPEEGLKFMVYLQKENIIDESGMPKERFSAEFPKEGPSILRIQQVVRGDSAAYFCASSEGEGYGYTFGSGTRLTVV.

This clone was seen a few times. The rearrangement uses TRBV6-6 and TRBJ2-1; 7 bases are shared with TRBD1. The CDR3 contains 15 residues. Per the germline V gene, CDR1 is MNHNY and CDR2 is SVGAGI (reference sequence). After removal of 8 bases from V and 6 bases from J, the junction contained 13 bases not matched to a gene. CDR3 loop: CASHSLEGALNEQFF. The CDR3 DNA reads TGTGCCAGCCATAGTCTCGAGGGGGCCCTCAATGAGCAGTTCTTC.

This clone has a handful of counts. The chain joins TRBV4-3 to TRBJ1-2; TRBD1 agrees at 7 bases. After removal of 0 bases from V and 10 bases from J, the junction contained 8 bases not matched to a gene. Germline loops: CDR1 LGHNA, CDR2 YSLEER. This CDR3 region has 14 residues. CDR3 nucleotide sequence: TGCGCCAGCAGCCAAGAGTGGGTCAGGGGGGACTACACCTTC. Translated: CASSQEWVRGDYTF.

The chain uses TRBV5-1 and TRBJ1-2; a weak D match, TRBD1 (5 bases). CDR3 size: 15 residues. V was trimmed by 3 bases and J by 8 bases, leaving 20 bases between them. CDR1 and CDR2 from the germline V gene are SGHRS and YFSETQ. The CDR3 nucleotides read TGCGCCAGCAGCTCGGGGGACTCCGGGTGGGGCGGCTACACCTTC. This gives the protein CASSSGDSGWGGYTF.

The chain joins TRBV6-5 to TRBJ1-1, with TRBD1 identical over 7 bases. V shed 5 bases, J shed 10 bases, and the junction held 13 bases outside the gene matches. The CDR3 is made up of 14 amino acids. Looked up from germline, CDR1 is MNHEY and CDR2 is SVGAGI. The CDR3 coding sequence is TGTGCCAGCAGTACCGGGACAGCCCATAGTGTAGCTTTCTTT. Translation: CASSTGTAHSVAFF.

V and J are TRBV14 and TRBJ1-1, with D unclear. Trimming shortened V by 0 bases and J by 4 bases, and 15 bases separated the two germline ends. Germline CDR1 reads SGHDN; CDR2 reads FVKESK. The CDR3 is 16 amino acids. CDR3 in DNA: TGTGCCAGCAGCCAAGATATCGGACTCCTAGGCACTGAAGCTTTCTTT. It translates to CASSQDIGLLGTEAFF.

This chain connects TRBV18 to TRBJ1-4, with D hard to call. Trimming took 5 bases from V and 12 from J, leaving 13 bases between them. Germline V gene lookup returns CDR1 KGHSH and CDR2 LQKENI. This CDR3 is 12 amino acids long. CDR3 nucleotide sequence: TGTGCCAGCTCATCCGGACGGCGAGAACTGTTTTTT. Protein product: CASSSGRRELFF.

The CDR3 nucleotides read TGTGCCATCAGTGCTTCTTCTTACTTTCTCAATGAGCAGTTCTTC. Residues: CAISASSYFLNEQFF. This rearrangement joins TRBV10-3 to TRBJ2-1; D is undetermined. CDR1 is ENHRY, CDR2 SYGVKD, per germline. The CDR3 consists of 15 residues. The ends were cut back, 4 bases at V and 6 bases at J, with 16 bases in the middle.

V gene TRBV15 combines with J gene TRBJ2-1, with no clear D. Germline V lookup: CDR1 LNHNV, CDR2 YYDKDF (reference sequence). Trimming stripped 0 bases from V and 7 bases from J, with 10 bases between. The CDR3 has 14 amino acids. DNA for the CDR3: TGTGCCACCAGCAGAGATCAAGTAGGGAATGAGCAGTTCTTC. This encodes CATSRDQVGNEQFF.

The J gene is TRBJ2-7, the V gene TRBV7-3; the D gene is possibly TRBD2 (5 bases). There are 13 residues in the CDR3. Germline loops: CDR1 SGHTA, CDR2 FQGTGA. Trimming stripped 1 base from V and 5 bases from J, with 9 bases between. CDR3 in DNA: TGTGCCAGCAGCTTAAGGCCCGGGGACGAGCAGTACTTC. Translating gives CASSLRPGDEQYF.

Here the CDR3 reads CASSYSPGENYGYTF. CDR3 sequence (DNA): TGTGCCAGCAGTTACTCTCCAGGGGAGAACTATGGCTACACCTTC. This chain links TRBV6-5 with TRBJ1-2, with a weak D call TRBD1 (6 bases). The V gene's germline CDR1 is MNHEY and CDR2 SVGAGI. V was clipped by 0 bases and J by 2 bases, with 10 bases between them. This CDR3 region has 15 residues.

The chain has TRBV7-9 and TRBJ2-1, with 9 bases that match TRBD2. The trim removed 1 base at V and 3 bases at J, leaving 13 bases unmatched. The CDR3 is made up of 19 amino acids. Looked up from germline, CDR1 is SEHNR and CDR2 is FQNEAQ (reference sequence). In DNA form, the CDR3 reads TGTGCCAGCAGCTTAGGACCGCCGGGGGCGGGAGGGTTCTACAATGAGCAGTTCTTC. This sequence encodes CASSLGPPGAGGFYNEQFF.

The CDR3 DNA is TGTGCCAGCAGATCTATCTTCAATCAGCCCCAGCATTTT. It yields the protein CASRSIFNQPQHF. The chain joins TRBV27 to TRBJ1-5; D not resolved. CDR3 length equals 13 residues. V was shortened by 6 bases and J by 3 bases, with 9 bases between the two germline ends. In germline, CDR1 is MNHEY, CDR2 SMNVEV (reference sequence).

The chain joins TRBV5-6 to TRBJ1-2; TRBD1 is a possible D gene (5 bases). The CDR3 has 15 residues. CDR1 is SGHDT, CDR2 YYEEEE, per germline. The V end was cut by 4 bases, the J end by 5 bases, with 18 bases between. CDR3 amino acids: CASSRVQETPYGYTF. For the CDR3, the DNA is TGTGCCAGCAGCCGAGTACAGGAGACACCATATGGCTACACCTTC.